Shown below are 25 T cell receptor beta chains from a single sample sequenced in a study of CD8+CD57+ T cells in acquired aplastic anemia. For sequencing, patients were chosen who had shown expansion of CD8+CD57+ cells by flow cytometry. TCR beta VDJ combinations and CDR3 sequences were profiled from genomic DNA. TCRdb re-called the reads with MiXCR, one entry per CDR3 protein. The repertoire includes approximately 150,000 distinct CDR3 sequences, 71% of them detected once, and around 45% sits in the top ten. Sample: sorted CD4+, CD8+, or CD8+CD57+ T cells (not recorded which) from PBMCs. The receptor set was obtained from a human donor with aplastic anemia.

This chain links TRBV25-1 with TRBJ1-6; D call uncertain. The V gene's germline CDR1 is MGHDK and CDR2 SYGVNS. With 4 bases removed from V and 0 bases from J, the gap between germline ends came to 10 bases. The CDR3 has 16 residues. This CDR3 reads CASSVAGSSYNSPLHF. The CDR3 bases are TGTGCCAGCAGTGTAGCGGGAAGCTCCTATAATTCACCCCTCCACTTT.

Of note for this clonotype: The junction shows a germline mismatch at one end, possibly a read error. The chain links TRBV7-9 to TRBJ2-5; TRBD2 matches at 8 bases. This CDR3 has 16 residues. Germline loops: CDR1 SEHNR, CDR2 FQNEAQ (reference sequence). Here the CDR3 reads CASGLVVAGGGETQYF. For the CDR3, the DNA is TGTGCCAGCGGCTTAGTTGTTGCGGGAGGTGGAGAGACCCAGTACTTC.

J is TRBJ2-2 and V is TRBV6-6; D is uncertain. Germline loops: CDR1 MNHNY, CDR2 SVGAGI (reference sequence). V lost 6 bases and J 7 bases, leaving 9 bases between the germline ends. This CDR3 spans 12 amino acids. CDR3 bases: TGTGCCAGCAGGGCAGAAGGCGGGGAGCTGTTTTTT. It translates to CASRAEGGELFF.

The CDR3 nucleotides read TGTGCCAGCAGCCCGGGGTCAGGGGGCTCCTACGAGCAGTACTTC. This gives the protein CASSPGSGGSYEQYF. The chain carries TRBV7-9 and TRBJ2-7, with TRBD1 identical over 7 bases. Per the germline V gene, CDR1 is SEHNR and CDR2 is FQNEAQ (reference sequence). V gave up 5 bases and J gave up 0 bases; unmatched junction bases: 7. The CDR3 sequence is 15 residues long.

This chain connects TRBV7-2 to TRBJ2-3; D could derive from TRBD1 or TRBD2 (5 bases each). Germline V lookup: CDR1 SGHTA, CDR2 FQGNSA. The V and J ends lost 3 bases and 14 bases respectively, with 15 bases between them. This CDR3 is 12 amino acids long. The CDR3 reads CASSFLEGSRYF. CDR3 sequence (DNA): TGTGCCAGCAGCTTTCTCGAGGGGTCTCGGTATTTT.

The chain recombines TRBV2 with TRBJ1-1; unclear D gene. The CDR3 spans 12 residues. CDR1 and CDR2 (germline): SNHLY, FYNNEI. Trimming took 2 bases from V and 6 from J, leaving 7 bases between them. The CDR3 loop is CASSERGAEAFF. Here the CDR3 DNA reads TGTGCCAGCAGTGAACGAGGTGCTGAAGCTTTCTTT.

The chain couples TRBV5-1 to TRBJ2-1, with unresolved D. The CDR3 runs to 15 residues. The germline CDR1 and CDR2 sequences are SGHRS and YFSETQ. Between the trimmed V and J ends, which lost 4 bases and 6 bases, there was a span of 17 bases. The DNA for the CDR3 is TGCGCCAGCAGCGAGGACGGAAGTCCTCCCAATGAGCAGTTCTTC. Translating it yields CASSEDGSPPNEQFF.

The chain recombines TRBV15 with TRBJ1-2; 7 bases fit TRBD1. The ends lost 1 base at V and 6 bases at J; junction bases unmatched: 11. The CDR3 loop spans 16 amino acids. CDR1 and CDR2 (germline): LNHNV, YYDKDF (reference sequence). The CDR3 loop is CATSRGGGGASDGYTF. CDR3 coding DNA: TGTGCCACCAGCAGAGGGGGAGGGGGCGCGAGTGATGGCTACACCTTC.

V and J are TRBV5-4 and TRBJ2-1; 12 bases are a match to TRBD2. The CDR3 is made up of 18 amino acids. The germline V gene has CDR1 SGHNT and CDR2 YYREEE (reference sequence). V shed 0 bases and J 6 bases; nucleotides not matched to a gene: 10. Here the CDR3 DNA reads TGTGCCAGCAGCTTGGGACTAGCGGGAGAGCCCACCCGCAATGAGCAGTTCTTC. This codes for CASSLGLAGEPTRNEQFF.

The chain is built from TRBV19 and TRBJ2-1; possible D gene TRBD1, 5 bases. The germline V and J ends were trimmed by 10 bases and 4 bases, with 14 bases remaining between them. This CDR3 spans 13 amino acids. CDR1 and CDR2 from the germline V gene are LNHDA and SQIVND (reference sequence). CDR3: CATQRDRYNEQFF. DNA of the CDR3: TGTGCCACCCAGCGAGACAGATACAATGAGCAGTTCTTC.

The rearrangement links TRBV20-1 to TRBJ2-5, with TRBD2 identical over 13 bases. With 5 bases clipped from V and 2 bases from J, the junction kept 5 bases outside the gene matches. Germline V lookup: CDR1 DFQATT, CDR2 SNEGSKA (reference sequence). The CDR3 extends over 15 amino acids. CDR3 in amino acids: CSAPRTSGGQETQYF. In DNA form, the CDR3 reads TGCAGTGCTCCAAGGACTAGCGGGGGACAAGAGACCCAGTACTTC.

This clonotype was detected only a few times. V and J are TRBV24-1 and TRBJ1-2; D call uncertain. This CDR3 has 13 amino acids. The germline V gene encodes CDR1 KGHDR and CDR2 SFDVKD. The V end was cut by 1 base, the J end by 8 bases, with 10 bases between. CDR3 loop: CATSDFAGIGYTF. Here the CDR3 DNA reads TGTGCCACCAGTGATTTCGCGGGGATAGGCTACACCTTC.

V gene TRBV7-6 combines with J gene TRBJ2-2, with D uncertain. The CDR3 runs to 17 residues. The V and J ends lost 5 bases and 4 bases respectively, with 20 bases between them. Germline assignment: CDR1 SGHVS and CDR2 FNYEAQ. Written as DNA, the CDR3 is TGTGCCAGCAGCCCACCGGTAGGGCGCTTAGGCACCGGGGAGCTGTTTTTT. Protein sequence: CASSPPVGRLGTGELFF.

CDR3 sequence: CASSPDTEETQYF. CDR3 in DNA: TGTGCCAGCAGCCCCGACACGGAAGAGACCCAGTACTTC. The chain links TRBV7-3 to TRBJ2-5; D gene unclear. The ends were cut back, 5 bases at V and 3 bases at J, with 10 bases in the middle. Germline V gives CDR1 SGHTA, CDR2 FQGTGA. The CDR3 is 13 amino acids.

The chain is built from TRBV29-1 and TRBJ2-7, with D hard to call. The V gene lost 7 bases and the J gene lost 0 bases, with 7 bases spanning the gap. Germline V gene lookup returns CDR1 SQVTM and CDR2 ANQGSEA. The CDR3 spans 11 residues. As DNA, the CDR3 is TGCAGCGCCGCCGGCTCCTACGAGCAGTACTTC. It codes for CSAAGSYEQYF.

This rearrangement joins TRBV29-1 to TRBJ1-1, with a weak D call TRBD1 (6 bases). Germline V gene sequence: CDR1 SQVTM, CDR2 ANQGSEA. V was pared by 4 bases and J by 4 bases, with 19 bases between. The CDR3 loop spans 15 amino acids. The CDR3 here is CSVGSQQGRGTEAFF. CDR3 nucleotides: TGCAGCGTTGGGTCACAACAGGGAAGGGGCACTGAAGCTTTCTTT. Filled out from reference TRBV29-1 and TRBJ1-1, the complete variable domain reads SAVISQKPSRDICQRGTSLTIQCQVDSQVTMMFWYRQQPGQSLTLIATANQGSEATYESGFVIDKFPISRPNLTFSTLTVSNMSPEDSSIYLCSVGSQQGRGTEAFFGQGTRLTVV.

J is TRBJ2-5 and V is TRBV15; 13 bases are a match to TRBD2. V was pared by 4 bases and J by 5 bases, with 13 bases of the junction left unmatched. The germline CDR1 and CDR2 sequences are LNHNV and YYDKDF (reference sequence). This CDR3 has 18 residues. The CDR3 region is CATSKEAGTSGIQETQYF. The CDR3 DNA follows: TGTGCCACCAGCAAAGAGGCCGGGACTAGCGGGATTCAGGAGACCCAGTACTTC.

This clonotype was seen once. The rearrangement joins TRBV6-2 or TRBV6-3 to TRBJ2-5; a weak D match, TRBD1 (5 bases). Near its end, the DNA agrees better with TRBJ1-1, so the J call may be wrong. CDR3 size: 13 residues. Per germline, CDR1 MNHEY and CDR2 SVGEGT. The CDR3 region has the DNA TGTGCCAATGGCCCGACAGAAAACACTGAAGCTTTCTTT. It specifies CANGPTENTEAFF.

This chain uses TRBV20-1 with TRBJ2-6; tentatively, D is TRBD1 (6 bases). Germline CDR1 reads DFQATT; CDR2 reads SNEGSKA (reference sequence). V was pared by 3 bases and J by 0 bases, with 9 bases between. CDR3 length equals 15 residues. DNA for the CDR3: TGCAGTGCTAGGGACAGCCACTCTGGGGCCAACGTCCTGACTTTC. It encodes CSARDSHSGANVLTF.

A few counts support this clonotype. The chain carries TRBV2 and TRBJ2-3, with TRBD1 matching 9 bases. With V trimmed by 6 bases and J by 2 bases, 9 bases remained unmatched. The germline V gene has CDR1 SNHLY and CDR2 FYNNEI. This CDR3 spans 16 amino acids. The DNA for the CDR3 is TGTGCCAGCAGCCCCGGGACAGGGATACCCACAGATACGCAGTATTTT. Protein: CASSPGTGIPTDTQYF.

V and J are TRBV9 and TRBJ1-1; D may be TRBD1 (6 bases). Germline V gene data show CDR1 as SGDLS and CDR2 as YYNGEE. Trimming left V 4 bases short and J 5 bases short, with 12 bases between. This CDR3 is 13 amino acids long. In DNA, the CDR3 is TGTGCCAGCAGCCCTCCAGGGGCGACTGAAGCTTTCTTT. Translating it yields CASSPPGATEAFF.

The rearrangement uses TRBV15 and TRBJ2-7; a weak D match, TRBD2 (6 bases). Germline loops: CDR1 LNHNV, CDR2 YYDKDF (reference sequence). CDR3 length equals 17 residues. Trimming cost V 5 bases and J 3 bases, with 23 bases left between them. The CDR3 sequence is CATSETLAPGLSYEQYF. The CDR3 DNA sequence: TGTGCCACCAGCGAGACCTTGGCCCCGGGACTGAGCTACGAGCAGTACTTC.

This clonotype showed up just a few times. The DNA for the CDR3 is TGCAGTGCTAGAGGGGGACGAAGGGACACTGAAGCTTTCTTT. Residues: CSARGGRRDTEAFF. The chain uses TRBV20-1 and TRBJ1-1, with a tentative D call TRBD1 (5 bases). V gave up 1 base and J gave up 3 bases, with 12 bases separating them. The V gene's germline CDR1 is DFQATT and CDR2 SNEGSKA (reference sequence). The CDR3 runs to 14 residues.

The chain couples TRBV12-3 or TRBV12-4 to TRBJ2-1, with 7 nucleotides matching TRBD1. Trimming cost V 3 bases and J 3 bases; bases outside gene matches: 5. The CDR3 runs to 15 residues. CDR3 loop: CASSFWAGGYNEQFF. In DNA form, the CDR3 reads TGTGCCAGCAGTTTTTGGGCAGGGGGCTACAATGAGCAGTTCTTC.

The rearrangement joins TRBV7-2 to TRBJ1-6; TRBD1 is a possible D gene (6 bases). V dropped 3 bases and J dropped 7 bases, with 10 bases sitting between them. This CDR3 comprises 14 residues. Germline values: CDR1 SGHTA, CDR2 FQGNSA. The CDR3 region is CASSLRGGNSPLHF. CDR3 nucleotides: TGTGCCAGCAGCTTGAGGGGGGGAAATTCACCCCTCCACTTT.